Presented here are 23 T cell receptor beta chains from one specimen sequenced in a study of cytomegalovirus exposure and HLA in healthy donors. In the PCR, 60 Vbeta and 13 Jbeta primers were used. Measured with immunoSEQ multiplex PCR; TCRdb has only the in-frame clones, and not every one. The sample lists roughly 150,000 clones; under 85% were seen once. Sequencing was performed on PBMCs. The source of these receptors is a man between 45 and 60 years old in good health and CMV-seropositive.

The chain combines TRBV9 with TRBJ1-6, with no clear D. Germline lookup yields CDR1 SGDLS and CDR2 YYNGEE. There are 14 residues in the CDR3. Trimming left V 0 bases short and J 6 bases short, with 7 bases between. Here the CDR3 DNA reads TGTGCCAGCAGCGTAGGTCAGTTTAATTCACCCCTCCACTTT. Residues: CASSVGQFNSPLHF.

The chain carries TRBV4-3 and TRBJ2-1; 9 nucleotides align to TRBD1. The V gene's germline CDR1 is LGHNA and CDR2 YSLEER. CDR3 length: 18 residues. V trimming: 0 bases; J trimming: 3 bases; junction bases outside the gene matches: 9. The CDR3 region is CASSQDIWDRVGYNEQFF. The CDR3 bases are TGCGCCAGCAGCCAAGATATATGGGACAGGGTCGGCTACAATGAGCAGTTCTTC.

The chain employs TRBV7-2 and TRBJ2-3, with D unclear. Trimming left V 5 bases short and J 2 bases short, with 5 bases between. CDR1 SGHTA and CDR2 FQGNSA come from the germline V gene. CDR3 size: 12 residues. CDR3 coding DNA: TGTGCCAGCAGCGTCTACACAGATACGCAGTATTTT. Its translation: CASSVYTDTQYF.

The chain carries TRBV2 and TRBJ2-1, with a possible D match to TRBD1 (6 bases). Germline-derived CDR1 and CDR2 are SNHLY and FYNNEI. The CDR3 length is 14 residues. V was pared by 7 bases and J by 7 bases, with 17 bases between. The CDR3 sequence: CASMWGHGINEQFF. CDR3 DNA: TGTGCCAGCATGTGGGGACATGGAATTAATGAGCAGTTCTTC.

The J gene is TRBJ2-5, the V gene TRBV5-1, with D possibly matching TRBD2 (5 bases). Germline V lookup: CDR1 SGHRS, CDR2 YFSETQ. The CDR3 has 13 residues. V lost 5 bases and J lost 3, with 11 bases in between. Written as DNA, the CDR3 is TGCGCCAGCAGGATAGTAGCGAAAGAGACCCAGTACTTC. Translated: CASRIVAKETQYF. Based on the CDR3 plus reference TRBV5-1 and TRBJ2-5, the full variable domain is KAGVTQTPRYLIKTRGQQVTLSCSPISGHRSVSWYQQTPGQGLQFLFEYFSETQRNKGNFPGRFSGRQFSNSRSEMNVSTLELGDSALYLCASRIVAKETQYFGPGTRLLVL.

This chain joins TRBV5-1 and TRBJ2-7, with D maybe TRBD1 (6 bases). CDR1 and CDR2 from the germline V gene are SGHRS and YFSETQ. This CDR3 is built from 14 residues. With 0 bases removed from V and 2 bases from J, the gap between germline ends came to 9 bases. CDR3 protein: CASSLAAGAYEQYF. The CDR3 DNA reads as TGCGCCAGCAGCTTGGCGGCAGGGGCCTACGAGCAGTACTTC.

The rearrangement joins TRBV6-6 to TRBJ1-5; 8 nucleotides match TRBD1. This CDR3 has 15 amino acids. Germline V gives CDR1 MNHNY, CDR2 SVGAGI (reference sequence). Trimming removed 4 bases from V and 1 base from J; junction bases left unmatched: 3. The chain's CDR3 is CASSSQGGSNQPQHF. CDR3 coding DNA: TGTGCCAGCAGTTCACAGGGGGGGAGCAATCAGCCCCAGCATTTT.

The gene calls are TRBV5-6 and TRBJ2-5, with a weak D call TRBD2 (5 bases). The CDR3 is 15 amino acids. CDR1 and CDR2 from the germline V gene are SGHDT and YYEEEE. Trimming took 1 base from V and 4 from J, leaving 14 bases between them. CDR3 in DNA: TGTGCCAGCAGCTTGAGGTCAGGAGGAGGAGAGACCCAGTACTTC. It yields the protein CASSLRSGGGETQYF.

The rearrangement uses TRBV7-9 and TRBJ2-1; a possible D gene is TRBD1 (6 bases). Germline assignment: CDR1 SEHNR and CDR2 FQNEAQ (reference sequence). Trimming stripped 5 bases from V and 5 bases from J, with 10 bases between. CDR3 length: 13 residues. The CDR3 DNA reads TGTGCCAGCAGCAGGGGACAACACAATGAGCAGTTCTTC. As protein: CASSRGQHNEQFF.

The chain combines TRBV9 with TRBJ2-1, with 9 bases identical to TRBD2. The CDR3 extends over 13 amino acids. V lost 4 bases to trimming and J lost 9 bases; unmatched junction nucleotides: 5. Germline assignment: CDR1 SGDLS and CDR2 YYNGEE. The CDR3: CASSLGLAGEQFF. The CDR3 nucleotides are TGTGCCAGCAGCCTGGGACTAGCCGGTGAGCAGTTCTTC.

The chain has TRBV28 and TRBJ2-5; TRBD2 might be the D (5 bases). The CDR3 runs to 13 residues. Germline V gives CDR1 MDHEN, CDR2 SYDVKM. The ends were cut back, 5 bases at V and 3 bases at J, with 10 bases in the middle. The CDR3 protein is CASSPGLKETQYF. The CDR3, as DNA: TGTGCCAGCAGTCCAGGACTCAAAGAGACCCAGTACTTC. Filled out from reference TRBV28 and TRBJ2-5, the complete variable domain reads DVKVTQSSRYLVKRTGEKVFLECVQDMDHENMFWYRQDPGLGLRLIYFSYDVKMKEKGDIPEGYSVSREKKERFSLILESASTNQTSMYLCASSPGLKETQYFGPGTRLLVL.

This clone occurred a few times. The V gene is TRBV27, the J gene TRBJ2-7; possibly TRBD2 for D (6 bases). Germline V gene data show CDR1 as MNHEY and CDR2 as SMNVEV (reference sequence). This CDR3 has 15 amino acids. The V gene lost 3 bases and the J gene lost 3 bases, with 15 bases spanning the gap. The CDR3 spells CASSFFYSGDYEQYF. CDR3 in DNA: TGTGCCAGCAGTTTTTTCTATAGCGGTGACTACGAGCAGTACTTC.

The chain recombines TRBV6-4 with TRBJ1-1; possible D gene TRBD1, 5 bases. Trimming left V 2 bases short and J 2 bases short, with 12 bases between. Germline-derived CDR1 and CDR2 are MRHNA and SNTAGT. This CDR3 has 15 residues. CDR3 protein: CASSDQGRVNTEAFF. The CDR3 DNA reads TGTGCCAGCAGTGACCAGGGTCGGGTCAACACTGAAGCTTTCTTT.

The chain combines TRBV19 with TRBJ1-1, with TRBD1 identical over 7 bases. Germline V gene sequence: CDR1 LNHDA, CDR2 SQIVND (reference sequence). This CDR3 comprises 16 residues. V lost 7 bases, J lost 1 base, and 12 bases stayed unmatched. CDR3 region: CASKTRTGTTNTEAFF. In DNA, the CDR3 is TGTGCCAGTAAAACGAGGACAGGAACGACGAACACTGAAGCTTTCTTT.

The chain recombines TRBV5-1 with TRBJ2-3; TRBD2 aligns across 11 bases. CDR1 is SGHRS, CDR2 YFSETQ, per germline. J gave up 0 bases and V 2 bases, and 8 bases lay outside the gene matches. The CDR3 extends over 18 amino acids. The CDR3 sequence: CASSLRLAGTTSTDTQYF. DNA of the CDR3: TGCGCCAGCAGCTTAAGACTAGCGGGAACGACTAGCACAGATACGCAGTATTTT.

Remarks on this clone: Relative to the germline gene, one junction end is altered; a read error may explain this. The chain recombines TRBV15 with TRBJ2-1, with a possible D match to TRBD2 (6 bases). Germline V lookup: CDR1 LNHNV, CDR2 YYDKDF (reference sequence). This CDR3 spans 15 amino acids. The CDR3 coding sequence is TGTGCCACCAGCAGAGCCGCGGGATCCTGCAATGAGCAGTTCTTC. Translated, it gives CATSRAAGSCNEQFF.

The chain joins TRBV6-6 to TRBJ2-2; D is unresolved. V was pared by 5 bases and J by 1 base, with 14 bases between. This CDR3 is built from 16 residues. From germline, CDR1 is MNHNY and CDR2 SVGAGI (reference sequence). The DNA for the CDR3 is TGTGCCAGCAGTCTCTTAGAACCTCGGAACACCGGGGAGCTGTTTTTT. It encodes CASSLLEPRNTGELFF.

This clone has a handful of counts. The chain links TRBV30 to TRBJ1-3; D possibly corresponds to TRBD1 (6 bases). Trimming left V 5 bases short and J 0 bases short, with 11 bases between. Germline values: CDR1 GTSNPN, CDR2 SVGIG (reference sequence). The CDR3 totals 14 residues. The CDR3 bases are TGTGCCTGGTCCTGGGACACCTCTGGAAACACCATATATTTT. It codes for CAWSWDTSGNTIYF.

The J gene is TRBJ1-1, the V gene TRBV10-3; TRBD1 matches 11 bases. Germline CDR1 ENHRY, CDR2 SYGVKD. CDR3 length: 14 residues. Trimming cost V 6 bases and J 6 bases; bases outside gene matches: 6. CDR3 DNA sequence: TGTGCCATCAGCGGACAGGGGGCATACTCTGAAGCTTTCTTT. Encoded protein: CAISGQGAYSEAFF.

CDR3 nucleotides: TGTGCCAGCAGCTTAGAGTACAGGGACGGATGGGAGACCCAGTACTTC. This sequence encodes CASSLEYRDGWETQYF. The rearrangement links TRBV11-2 to TRBJ2-5, with D perhaps TRBD1 (6 bases). The germline V gene encodes CDR1 SGHAT and CDR2 FQNNGV. The CDR3 has 16 amino acids. V gave up 0 bases and J gave up 5 bases, with 16 bases separating them.

This rearrangement joins TRBV7-3 to TRBJ2-2, with 7 bases lining up with TRBD2. Germline values: CDR1 SGHTA, CDR2 FQGTGA. CDR3 size: 17 residues. J gave up 1 base and V 1 base, and 6 bases lay outside the gene matches. The CDR3 region is CASSLRGGLGNTGELFF. Written as DNA, the CDR3 is TGTGCCAGCAGCTTAAGGGGAGGACTAGGGAACACCGGGGAGCTGTTTTTT. Full variable domain (outside the CDR3, taken from reference TRBV7-3 and TRBJ2-2): GAGVSQTPSNKVTEKGKYVELRCDPISGHTALYWYRQSLGQGPEFLIYFQGTGAADDSGLPNDRFFAVRPEGSVSTLKIQRTERGDSAVYLCASSLRGGLGNTGELFFGEGSRLTVL.

V gene TRBV2 combines with J gene TRBJ1-6, with D possibly matching TRBD1 (6 bases). Trimming stripped 7 bases from V and 7 bases from J, with 14 bases between. This CDR3 has 14 residues. Germline V gene data show CDR1 as SNHLY and CDR2 as FYNNEI. CDR3 DNA: TGTGCCAGCACTCAACAGGGTTACAATTCACCCCTCCACTTT. As protein: CASTQQGYNSPLHF.

This chain uses TRBV9 with TRBJ1-3, with 7 bases aligning to TRBD1. CDR1 SGDLS and CDR2 YYNGEE come from the germline V gene. After removal of 3 bases from V and 0 bases from J, the junction contained 3 bases not matched to a gene. The CDR3 is 15 residues long. The CDR3 region is CASSATGFSGNTIYF. In DNA form, the CDR3 reads TGTGCCAGCAGCGCGACAGGGTTCTCTGGAAACACCATATATTTT.